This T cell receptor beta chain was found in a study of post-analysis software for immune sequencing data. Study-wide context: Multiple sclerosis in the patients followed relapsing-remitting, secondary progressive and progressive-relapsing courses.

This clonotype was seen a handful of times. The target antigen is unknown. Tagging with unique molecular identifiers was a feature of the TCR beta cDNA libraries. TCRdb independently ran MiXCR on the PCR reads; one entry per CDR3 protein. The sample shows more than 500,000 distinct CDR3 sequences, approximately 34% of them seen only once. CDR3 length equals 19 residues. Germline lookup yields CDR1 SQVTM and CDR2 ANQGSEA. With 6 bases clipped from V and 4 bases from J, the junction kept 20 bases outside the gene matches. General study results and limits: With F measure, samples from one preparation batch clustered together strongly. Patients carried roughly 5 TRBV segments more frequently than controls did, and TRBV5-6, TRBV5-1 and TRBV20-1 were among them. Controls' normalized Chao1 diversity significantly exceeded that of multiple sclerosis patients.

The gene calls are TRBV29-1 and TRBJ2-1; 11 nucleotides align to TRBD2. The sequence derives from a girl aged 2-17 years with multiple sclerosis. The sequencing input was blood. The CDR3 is CSVQLPRFSGRGGYNEQFF. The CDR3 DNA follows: TGCAGCGTACAACTCCCTCGGTTTAGCGGGAGGGGAGGGTACAATGAGCAGTTCTTC.